These 32 T cell receptor beta chains were all obtained from the same sample, sequenced in a study of T cells in Graves' hyperthyroidism and ophthalmopathy (dated by TCRdb to about 2019). Libraries were prepared through multiplex PCR. Sequenced using an Illumina HiSeq 2000. TCR beta CDR3 regions were amplified from RNA transcripts. A first-round RT-PCR of the TCR CDR3 used the HTBI primer set with the Qiagen OneStep RT-PCR kit. TCRdb reprocessed the public reads (quality trimming at Q25 with fastp, clone calling with MiXCR) and kept in-frame beta chains. Every entry covers one CDR3 protein and lists the most common genes and DNA from its rows. The sample table lists 490,000 or so distinct CDR3 sequences, approximately 20% of them with a count of one. Approximately 48% of the sample belongs to the ten largest clones. The specimen was blood. Receptors were obtained from a middle-aged man with Graves' ophthalmopathy.

This clonotype was counted a few times. J is TRBJ2-7 and V is TRBV10-3; tentatively, D is TRBD2 (5 bases). Germline V gene sequence: CDR1 ENHRY, CDR2 SYGVKD. V lost 9 bases to trimming and J lost 1 base, with 10 bases between them. CDR3 length equals 12 residues. The CDR3 sequence is CAIRTESYEQYF. The CDR3 DNA reads TGTGCCATTAGGACTGAATCCTACGAGCAGTACTTC.

This chain uses TRBV4-1 with TRBJ2-3, with 13 positions matching TRBD2. Germline CDR1 and CDR2: MGHRA and YSYEKL. CDR3 length equals 15 residues. V shed 6 bases and J 3 bases; nucleotides not matched to a gene: 3. Here the CDR3 reads CASRKTSGRTDTQYF. The CDR3 DNA reads TGCGCCAGCAGGAAGACTAGCGGGAGGACAGATACGCAGTATTTT.

This clonotype occurred many times. The chain has TRBV11-2 and TRBJ2-4, with a possible D match to TRBD1 (6 bases). The germline V gene encodes CDR1 SGHAT and CDR2 FQNNGV. This CDR3 region has 18 residues. V was pared by 1 base and J by 1 base, with 17 bases between. This chain's CDR3 is CASSLGVNQGMAKNIQYF. In DNA, the CDR3 is TGTGCCAGCAGCTTAGGGGTGAATCAGGGGATGGCCAAAAACATTCAGTACTTC.

The CDR3 loop reads CASSFSGGPYGYTF. CDR3 coding DNA: TGTGCCAGCAGTTTCTCAGGGGGACCCTATGGCTACACCTTC. The J gene is TRBJ1-2, the V gene TRBV7-9; 7 bases are shared with TRBD1. V shed 6 bases and J 4 bases; nucleotides not matched to a gene: 8. Germline V gives CDR1 SEHNR, CDR2 FQNEAQ (reference sequence). This CDR3 region has 14 residues.

This clonotype showed up just a few times. The rearrangement joins TRBV19 to TRBJ1-2; the match to TRBD1 covers 8 bases. Germline V gene sequence: CDR1 LNHDA, CDR2 SQIVND (reference sequence). The length of the CDR3 is 14 residues. The V gene end was trimmed by 5 bases and the J gene end by 4 bases; junction bases not matched to a gene: 6. The CDR3 nucleotides read TGTGCCAGTAGTTGGACAGGGCTGGGCTATGGCTACACCTTC. As protein: CASSWTGLGYGYTF.

The chain links TRBV6-1 to TRBJ2-4, with D unresolved. Germline CDR1 and CDR2: MNHNS and SASEGT. The CDR3 has 15 residues. V shed 6 bases and J shed 6 bases, with 18 bases lying between them. The CDR3 sequence: CASRRGESPGNIQYF. In DNA form, the CDR3 reads TGTGCCAGCAGACGTGGGGAATCCCCCGGAAACATTCAGTACTTC.

This chain joins TRBV7-8 and TRBJ1-6; D unresolved. From germline, CDR1 is SGHVS and CDR2 FQNEAQ. Deletions cut 1 base from V and 8 bases from J, with 3 bases between. CDR3 size: 12 residues. DNA for the CDR3: TGTGCCAGCAGCTTAGTATATTCACCCCTCCACTTT. Encoded protein: CASSLVYSPLHF.

This clonotype was recorded a few times. V is TRBV5-5 and J is TRBJ1-1, with 9 bases matching TRBD1. The V gene's germline CDR1 is SGHKS and CDR2 YYEKEE (reference sequence). Trimming removed 3 bases from V and 3 bases from J; junction bases left unmatched: 3. CDR3 size: 14 residues. The CDR3 DNA reads as TGTGCCAGCAGCTCCACAGGGGGCTACACTGAAGCTTTCTTT. Its protein product is CASSSTGGYTEAFF.

This clonotype is judged large. Compared with germline, one end of the junction differs, possibly owing to a read error. The rearrangement joins TRBV27 to TRBJ2-1, with D possibly matching TRBD2 (5 bases). The CDR3 is 14 residues long. Germline CDR1 MNHEY, CDR2 SMNVEV (reference sequence). The CDR3 DNA reads as TGTGTCAGCAGTTCGGGGATGGCGGACAATGAGCAGTTCTTC. Encoded protein: CVSSSGMADNEQFF.

A remark on this clonotype: Being one base from a much bigger clone, this may be a read error. The chain joins TRBV12-3 or TRBV12-4 to TRBJ2-1; 11 bases agree with TRBD2. This CDR3 contains 14 residues. The CDR3 nucleotides are TGTGCCAGCAGTTTGCCTAGCGGGAGGAATGGGCAGTTCTTC. Its translation is CASSLPSGRNGQFF.

The chain combines TRBV12-3 or TRBV12-4 with TRBJ2-1; the match to TRBD1 covers 9 bases. V gave up 8 bases and J gave up 7 bases; unmatched junction bases: 12. CDR3 length equals 15 residues. The CDR3 loop reads CASLLGQGMSNEQFF. DNA for the CDR3: TGTGCCAGCCTGCTGGGACAGGGTATGTCAAATGAGCAGTTCTTC.

In DNA, the CDR3 is TGTGCCAGCAGTATCAGCCACTCTGGAAACACCATATATTTT. This translates into CASSISHSGNTIYF. The rearrangement uses TRBV12-3 or TRBV12-4 and TRBJ1-3; D is undetermined. The V gene lost 5 bases and the J gene lost 0 bases, with 8 bases spanning the gap. CDR3 size: 14 residues.

The V and J genes are TRBV6-1 and TRBJ2-3, with TRBD2 as a possible D gene (5 bases). V lost 7 bases and J 3 bases, leaving 23 bases between the germline ends. CDR1 and CDR2 (germline): MNHNS, SASEGT. The CDR3 consists of 17 residues. In DNA, the CDR3 is TGTGCCAGCATCTTATCCCCAAAACTAGTGGAGACAGATACGCAGTATTTT. This gives the protein CASILSPKLVETDTQYF.

The V and J genes are TRBV12-3 or TRBV12-4 and TRBJ1-2; possible D gene TRBD1, 6 bases. V lost 5 bases and J lost 5, with 21 bases in between. The CDR3 is 16 amino acids. The CDR3 DNA reads TGTGCCAGCAGTAGGGACACCCGGGGGACTATGTATGGCTACACCTTC. Residues: CASSRDTRGTMYGYTF.

The CDR3 loop reads CASTQRQLNTEAFF. DNA of the CDR3: TGTGCCAGCACCCAACGGCAGTTGAACACTGAAGCTTTCTTT. The J gene is TRBJ1-1, the V gene TRBV28; no firm D call. V lost 7 bases and J lost 0, with 12 bases in between. This CDR3 contains 14 residues. Germline V CDR1 and CDR2: MDHEN, SYDVKM.

The chain carries TRBV6-2 or TRBV6-3 and TRBJ2-7, with 10 bases that match TRBD2. V gave up 5 bases and J gave up 4 bases; unmatched junction bases: 8. CDR1 and CDR2 from the germline V gene are MNHEY and SVGEGT. This CDR3 has 15 amino acids. The CDR3 region is CASSPGTSDVYEQYF. DNA for the CDR3: TGTGCCAGCAGTCCCGGGACTAGCGACGTATACGAGCAGTACTTC.

This clonotype was seen repeatedly, ten times or more. The chain uses TRBV6-1 and TRBJ1-1; possible D gene TRBD1, 5 bases. Trimming pared 2 bases from V and 11 bases from J, leaving 15 bases between. This CDR3 spans 13 amino acids. Per germline, CDR1 MNHNS and CDR2 SASEGT. The CDR3 nucleotides read TGTGCCAGCAGTGAATCGACAGAGGTCTGGGCTTTCTTT. Translated: CASSESTEVWAFF.

This clonotype was observed at least ten times. The chain combines TRBV7-9 with TRBJ2-5; the match to TRBD2 covers 14 bases. The CDR3 sequence is 14 residues long. CDR1 and CDR2 (germline): SEHNR, FQNEAQ (reference sequence). Trimming at V came to 6 bases and at J to 5 bases, leaving 2 bases not matched to a gene. The CDR3 coding sequence is TGTGCCAGCAGTCGGACTAGCGGGGGGGAGACCCAGTACTTC. Protein product: CASSRTSGGETQYF.

This clonotype has a handful of counts. The rearrangement uses TRBV20-1 and TRBJ1-1; 8 bases line up with TRBD1. The ends lost 3 bases at V and 7 bases at J; junction bases unmatched: 10. Per the germline V gene, CDR1 is DFQATT and CDR2 is SNEGSKA (reference sequence). The CDR3 totals 14 residues. CDR3 sequence (DNA): TGCAGTGCTAGCCCCGGGACAGGACCTTTTGAAGCTTTCTTT. Its translation: CSASPGTGPFEAFF.

This clonotype was counted at least ten times. The chain is built from TRBV20-1 and TRBJ2-1; TRBD2 aligns across 8 bases. CDR3 length: 14 residues. CDR1 and CDR2 from the germline V gene are DFQATT and SNEGSKA (reference sequence). J was trimmed by 6 bases and V by 6 bases; bases with no gene match: 10. The CDR3 reads CSASDGGGINEQFF. The CDR3 nucleotides read TGCAGTGCCTCCGACGGCGGGGGGATCAATGAGCAGTTCTTC.

This clonotype was seen more than once but under ten times. The V and J genes are TRBV7-8 and TRBJ1-2, with 7 nucleotides matching TRBD1. V dropped 0 bases and J dropped 8; count of bases not matched to a gene: 3. This CDR3 is built from 13 residues. Germline V gene lookup returns CDR1 SGHVS and CDR2 FQNEAQ. The CDR3: CASSLAQGGGYTF. CDR3 sequence (DNA): TGTGCCAGCAGCTTAGCGCAGGGGGGAGGCTACACCTTC.

J is TRBJ1-5 and V is TRBV4-1, with TRBD1 identical over 8 bases. V shed 3 bases and J 3 bases; nucleotides not matched to a gene: 4. Germline-derived CDR1 and CDR2 are MGHRA and YSYEKL. This CDR3 is 15 amino acids long. CDR3 DNA: TGCGCCAGCAGCCAGGAGACAGGGGCCAATCAGCCCCAGCATTTT. The encoded protein is CASSQETGANQPQHF.

CDR3 protein: CASSQEGGSADTQYF. The CDR3 nucleotides are TGCGCCAGCAGCCAAGAAGGGGGGAGCGCAGATACGCAGTATTTT. V and J are TRBV4-1 and TRBJ2-3, with D possibly called TRBD1 or TRBD2 (6 bases each). The CDR3 runs to 15 residues. Germline V gives CDR1 MGHRA, CDR2 YSYEKL. V was clipped by 0 bases and J by 4 bases, with 11 bases between them.

This clonotype showed up many times. The rearrangement links TRBV2 to TRBJ1-5; D not certain. The CDR3 has 13 amino acids. Per germline, CDR1 SNHLY and CDR2 FYNNEI. Deletions cut 2 bases from V and 4 bases from J, with 6 bases between. The DNA for the CDR3 is TGTGCCAGCAGTGAACTGGGAAATCAGCCCCAGCATTTT. Translation: CASSELGNQPQHF.

The chain has TRBV7-3 and TRBJ2-7; 8 bases are shared with TRBD1. Germline V gene sequence: CDR1 SGHTA, CDR2 FQGTGA. The CDR3 sequence is 16 residues long. Trimming cost V 5 bases and J 5 bases; bases outside gene matches: 14. CDR3 in DNA: TGTGCCAGCAGCCTCCCCGGCGACAGGGGTATCAACGAGCAGTACTTC. The encoded protein is CASSLPGDRGINEQYF. The entire variable domain, with the rest obtained from reference TRBV7-3 and TRBJ2-7, is as follows: GAGVSQTPSNKVTEKGKYVELRCDPISGHTALYWYRQSLGQGPEFLIYFQGTGAADDSGLPNDRFFAVRPEGSVSTLKIQRTERGDSAVYLCASSLPGDRGINEQYFGPGTRLTVT.

This clonotype occurred a few times. The chain joins TRBV5-5 to TRBJ1-1; TRBD1 matches at 9 bases. This CDR3 contains 15 residues. Germline CDR1 and CDR2: SGHKS and YYEKEE (reference sequence). With V trimmed by 3 bases and J by 0 bases, 3 bases remained unmatched. The CDR3 reads CASSSDRGVNTEAFF. Here the CDR3 DNA reads TGTGCCAGCAGCTCAGACAGGGGGGTGAACACTGAAGCTTTCTTT.

The genes are TRBV18 and TRBJ1-1, with D hard to call. With 6 bases removed from V and 4 bases from J, the gap between germline ends came to 6 bases. The length of the CDR3 is 11 residues. Germline assignment: CDR1 KGHSH and CDR2 LQKENI. DNA for the CDR3: TGTGCCAGCTCCCCGAGCACTGAAGCTTTCTTT. This sequence encodes CASSPSTEAFF. The full variable domain, in which reference TRBV18 and TRBJ1-1 provide the parts outside the CDR3, is NAGVMQNPRHLVRRRGQEARLRCSPMKGHSHVYWYRQLPEEGLKFMVYLQKENIIDESGMPKERFSAEFPKEGPSILRIQQVVRGDSAAYFCASSPSTEAFFGQGTRLTVV.

This chain connects TRBV12-3 or TRBV12-4 to TRBJ2-3, with 8 bases that match TRBD2. The CDR3 length is 16 residues. Trimming removed 2 bases from V and 1 base from J; junction bases left unmatched: 5. CDR3 nucleotide sequence: TGTGCCAGCAGTTTATATCGTAGCGGGGGCACAGATACGCAGTATTTT. Translated, it gives CASSLYRSGGTDTQYF.

Remarks on this clonotype: The junction does not match germline at one end; this may be a read error. The chain links TRBV27 to TRBJ2-2, with D maybe TRBD1 (6 bases). The CDR3 loop spans 13 amino acids. CDR1 is MNHEY and CDR2 is SMNVEV in the germline V gene (reference sequence). CDR3: CASLNSGVGELFF. The CDR3 DNA is TGTGCCAGCCTTAATTCAGGGGTCGGGGAGCTGTTTTTC.

This clonotype was counted ten times or more. This chain joins TRBV2 and TRBJ2-3; 9 bases align to TRBD1. Germline V CDR1 and CDR2: SNHLY, FYNNEI. J gave up 3 bases and V 9 bases, and 7 bases lay outside the gene matches. The CDR3 loop spans 14 amino acids. For the CDR3, the DNA is TGTGCCAGTAGGACAGGGGTGAGGACAGATACGCAGTATTTT. This gives the protein CASRTGVRTDTQYF.

This clonotype was seen only a few times. The chain is built from TRBV5-1 and TRBJ2-2; 8 bases agree with TRBD1. Germline CDR1 SGHRS, CDR2 YFSETQ. This CDR3 has 15 amino acids. Trimming removed 4 bases from V and 7 bases from J; junction bases left unmatched: 9. CDR3 residues: CASSPLRQGIGELFF. The CDR3 bases are TGCGCCAGCAGCCCGTTGAGACAGGGGATCGGGGAGCTGTTTTTT.

The chain has TRBV28 and TRBJ2-6; D gene uncertain. This CDR3 comprises 15 residues. V dropped 1 base and J dropped 2 bases, with 6 bases sitting between them. Germline CDR1 reads MDHEN; CDR2 reads SYDVKM. CDR3 loop: CASSLYVAGANVLTF. CDR3 coding DNA: TGTGCCAGCAGTTTATACGTAGCTGGGGCCAACGTCCTGACTTTC.